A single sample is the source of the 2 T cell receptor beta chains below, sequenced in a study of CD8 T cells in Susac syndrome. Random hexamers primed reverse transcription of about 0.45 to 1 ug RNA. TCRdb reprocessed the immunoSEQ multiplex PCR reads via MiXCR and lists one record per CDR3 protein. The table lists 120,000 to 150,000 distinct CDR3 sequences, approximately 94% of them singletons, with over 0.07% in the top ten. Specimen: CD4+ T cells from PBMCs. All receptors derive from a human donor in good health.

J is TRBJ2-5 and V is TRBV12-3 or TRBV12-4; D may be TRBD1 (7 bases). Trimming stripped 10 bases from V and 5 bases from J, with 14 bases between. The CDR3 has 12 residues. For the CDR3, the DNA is TGTGCCACCAATGCAGGGGGGGAGACCCAGTACTTC. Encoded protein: CATNAGGETQYF.

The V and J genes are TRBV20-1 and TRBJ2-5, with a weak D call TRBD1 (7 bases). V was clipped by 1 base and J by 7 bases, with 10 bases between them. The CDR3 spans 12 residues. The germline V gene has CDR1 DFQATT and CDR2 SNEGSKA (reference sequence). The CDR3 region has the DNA TGCAGTGCTAGAGGTCAGGGGGGGACCCAGTACTTC. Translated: CSARGQGGTQYF.